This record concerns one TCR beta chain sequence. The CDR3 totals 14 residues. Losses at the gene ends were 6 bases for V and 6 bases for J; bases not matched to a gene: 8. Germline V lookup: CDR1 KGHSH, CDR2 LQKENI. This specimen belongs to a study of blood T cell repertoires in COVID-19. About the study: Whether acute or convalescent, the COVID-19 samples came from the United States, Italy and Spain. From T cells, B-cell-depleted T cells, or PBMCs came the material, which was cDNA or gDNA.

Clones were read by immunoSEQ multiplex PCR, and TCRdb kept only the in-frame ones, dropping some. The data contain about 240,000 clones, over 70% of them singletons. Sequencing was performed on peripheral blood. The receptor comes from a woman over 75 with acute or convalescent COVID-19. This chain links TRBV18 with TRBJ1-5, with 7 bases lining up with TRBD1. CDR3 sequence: CASSPDRAGQPQHF. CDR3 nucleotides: TGTGCCAGCTCGCCCGACAGGGCTGGTCAGCCCCAGCATTTT.